Below are 21 T cell receptor beta chains sequenced from a single sample in a study of graft-versus-host responses after intestinal transplantation. TCRdb's table, derived via immunoSEQ multiplex PCR, lists solely in-frame clones and lacks some. This sample yields about 82,000 clones, of which less than 95% are seen a single time; less than 0.45% belongs to the top ten. For these TCRs, the target antigens are not known. The sequences come from unstimulated CD4+ T cells sorted from spleen or lymph node cells, collected before transplant. These receptors were collected from a human donor who was the organ donor for an intestinal transplant.

The rearrangement uses TRBV7-8 and TRBJ2-7, with 12 positions matching TRBD2. V trimming: 5 bases; J trimming: 2 bases; junction bases outside the gene matches: 4. Looked up from germline, CDR1 is SGHVS and CDR2 is FQNEAQ. The CDR3 has 15 residues. The CDR3 loop is CASSLGLAGPYEQYF. The CDR3 DNA is TGTGCCAGCAGCCTTGGACTAGCGGGACCCTACGAGCAGTACTTC.

CDR3 sequence: CASSQDSGGSSYNEQFF. CDR3 nucleotide sequence: TGTGCCAGCAGCCAAGATTCGGGCGGGAGCTCCTACAATGAGCAGTTCTTC. The chain combines TRBV4-2 with TRBJ2-1; 7 positions agree with TRBD2. V shed 0 bases, J shed 0 bases, and the junction held 5 bases outside the gene matches. CDR1 is LGHNA, CDR2 YNFKEQ, per germline. The CDR3 is 17 amino acids.

The chain recombines TRBV7-8 with TRBJ2-7, with a tentative D call TRBD2 (5 bases). V was shortened by 6 bases and J by 3 bases, with 12 bases between the two germline ends. In germline, CDR1 is SGHVS, CDR2 FQNEAQ. The CDR3 sequence is 13 residues long. CDR3 in amino acids: CASRGSGYYEQYF. In DNA form, the CDR3 reads TGTGCCAGCAGAGGAAGCGGATACTACGAGCAGTACTTC.

This chain joins TRBV5-1 and TRBJ1-4; 7 bases match TRBD1. V gave up 3 bases and J gave up 8 bases; unmatched junction bases: 7. CDR1 SGHRS and CDR2 YFSETQ come from the germline V gene. The CDR3 is 14 residues long. CDR3 DNA: TGCGCCAGCAGCTACGGCAGGGGGGCAGAAAAACTGTTTTTT. This encodes CASSYGRGAEKLFF.

The chain employs TRBV25-1 and TRBJ1-5, with D uncertain. V lost 0 bases to trimming and J lost 2 bases, with 11 bases between them. The CDR3 contains 16 residues. Germline assignment: CDR1 MGHDK and CDR2 SYGVNS. The CDR3 is CASSEYDSSGNQPQHF. The CDR3 nucleotides read TGTGCCAGCAGTGAATATGACTCGAGTGGCAATCAGCCCCAGCATTTT.

The chain combines TRBV27 with TRBJ1-4, with D possibly TRBD1 on 6 matching bases. Looked up from germline, CDR1 is MNHEY and CDR2 is SMNVEV (reference sequence). V was cut by 4 bases and J by 0 bases, with 12 bases left in between. The CDR3 length is 16 residues. The DNA for the CDR3 is TGTGCCAGCAGTTCCAGGACAGCCGCAACTAATGAAAAACTGTTTTTT. Amino acids: CASSSRTAATNEKLFF.

This chain links TRBV7-9 with TRBJ1-2, with no clear D. Germline V gene lookup returns CDR1 SEHNR and CDR2 FQNEAQ (reference sequence). Deletions cut 6 bases from V and 4 bases from J, with 15 bases between. This CDR3 has 14 amino acids. The CDR3 nucleotides are TGTGCCAGCAGTATGGGAGGGATGAGCTATGGCTACACCTTC. Translation: CASSMGGMSYGYTF.

The rearrangement uses TRBV18 and TRBJ1-5, with D tentatively TRBD1 (6 bases). Trimming removed 0 bases from V and 6 bases from J, with 15 bases in between. CDR1 is KGHSH, CDR2 LQKENI, per germline. The CDR3 is 16 amino acids. DNA for the CDR3: TGTGCCAGCTCACCACCGCGCCAGGGGAAGAGTCAGCCCCAGCATTTT. It codes for CASSPPRQGKSQPQHF.

The chain has TRBV6-1 and TRBJ2-7, with a tentative D call TRBD1 (6 bases). V lost 6 bases to trimming and J lost 0 bases, with 15 bases between them. CDR3 size: 15 residues. Germline CDR1 and CDR2: MNHNS and SASEGT. This chain's CDR3 is CASRYRDGSSYEQYF. For the CDR3, the DNA is TGTGCCAGCAGGTACAGGGATGGTAGCTCCTACGAGCAGTACTTC.

In this sample, this clone turned up once. The chain is built from TRBV4-1 and TRBJ2-7, with 10 bases matching TRBD2. The ends lost 1 base at V and 2 bases at J; junction bases unmatched: 8. The CDR3 length is 17 residues. Germline V gives CDR1 MGHRA, CDR2 YSYEKL. CDR3 in amino acids: CASSQVASGSATYEQYF. CDR3 nucleotides: TGCGCCAGCAGCCAAGTAGCTAGCGGGAGCGCCACCTACGAGCAGTACTTC.

The chain links TRBV28 to TRBJ2-2; D might be TRBD1 (5 bases). In germline, CDR1 is MDHEN, CDR2 SYDVKM. V lost 3 bases, J lost 6 bases, and 8 bases lay in between. The CDR3 extends over 13 amino acids. CDR3 nucleotides: TGTGCCAGCAGTTTCTTCAGGGCCGGGGAGCTGTTTTTT. The encoded protein is CASSFFRAGELFF. Full variable domain (rest looked up from reference TRBV28 and TRBJ2-2): DVKVTQSSRYLVKRTGEKVFLECVQDMDHENMFWYRQDPGLGLRLIYFSYDVKMKEKGDIPEGYSVSREKKERFSLILESASTNQTSMYLCASSFFRAGELFFGEGSRLTVL.

V and J are TRBV28 and TRBJ2-3, with 8 bases aligning to TRBD2. Germline V CDR1 and CDR2: MDHEN, SYDVKM. The V and J ends lost 6 bases and 11 bases, in that order; junction bases with no gene match: 19. This CDR3 spans 16 amino acids. As DNA, the CDR3 is TGTGCCAGCAGGCCTCATAAGGTCCGGGAGGGCCTTTTGCAGTATTTT. This codes for CASRPHKVREGLLQYF. The variable domain in full, with the rest retrieved from reference TRBV28 and TRBJ2-3, is DVKVTQSSRYLVKRTGEKVFLECVQDMDHENMFWYRQDPGLGLRLIYFSYDVKMKEKGDIPEGYSVSREKKERFSLILESASTNQTSMYLCASRPHKVREGLLQYFGPGTRLTVL.

This clone was seen once. The gene calls are TRBV7-5 and TRBJ2-3; the D call in the table, TRBD2, was not verified against the DNA. TRBV7-5 is tagged as a pseudogene. The CDR3 runs to 21 residues. The CDR3 nucleotides read TGTGCCAGAAGCTTAGCCTGGACTAGCGGGGGGGCATCATTTGGCACAGATACGCAGTATTTT. Protein: CARSLAWTSGGASFGTDTQYF.

This chain joins TRBV11-2 and TRBJ2-7; 9 positions match TRBD2. In germline, CDR1 is SGHAT, CDR2 FQNNGV. V lost 8 bases and J lost 2; bases outside the gene matches: 16. The CDR3 is made up of 17 amino acids. CDR3 region: CASRPSIIAGATYEQYF. In DNA, the CDR3 is TGTGCCAGCCGACCCTCAATTATAGCGGGAGCCACCTACGAGCAGTACTTC.

The rearrangement links TRBV9 to TRBJ2-5; 11 nucleotides line up with TRBD2. Gene TRBJ2-7 matches the end of the DNA better, so the J call may be wrong. The V gene's germline CDR1 is SGDLS and CDR2 YYNGEE. The CDR3 spans 15 residues. The CDR3 coding sequence is TGTGCCAGCAGCGCACTTAGCGGGGGGGACAACGAGCAGTACTTC. Its translation: CASSALSGGDNEQYF.

V gene TRBV28 combines with J gene TRBJ1-2; no clear D gene. CDR3 size: 12 residues. In germline, CDR1 is MDHEN, CDR2 SYDVKM. Trimming shortened V by 6 bases and J by 8 bases, and 13 bases separated the two germline ends. The CDR3 DNA sequence: TGTGCCAGCAGAGCGAAGGATACGGGCTACACCTTC. It translates to CASRAKDTGYTF.

This chain connects TRBV28 to TRBJ2-1; D is unresolved. Per the germline V gene, CDR1 is MDHEN and CDR2 is SYDVKM. V gave up 7 bases and J gave up 3 bases, with 16 bases separating them. This CDR3 has 15 amino acids. In nucleotides, the CDR3 is TGTGCCAGCAACCCCCCTCGGTTTCGCTACAATGAGCAGTTCTTC. Amino acid sequence: CASNPPRFRYNEQFF.

V and J are TRBV7-2 and TRBJ1-1; 8 positions match TRBD1. This CDR3 is built from 15 residues. CDR1 SGHTA and CDR2 FQGNSA come from the germline V gene. Losses at the gene ends were 1 base for V and 4 bases for J; bases not matched to a gene: 5. The CDR3, as DNA: TGTGCCAGCAGCTTAGGGACAGGGATTTTCACTGAAGCTTTCTTT. Protein sequence: CASSLGTGIFTEAFF.

DNA of the CDR3: TGCGCCAGCAGCTTGGGGAGGGCCCTCAACGAGCAGTACTTC. Translation: CASSLGRALNEQYF. The chain carries TRBV5-1 and TRBJ2-7; weak D call: TRBD2 (6 bases). Germline-derived CDR1 and CDR2 are SGHRS and YFSETQ. CDR3 size: 14 residues. Between the trimmed V and J ends, which lost 0 bases and 5 bases, there was a span of 12 bases.

J is TRBJ2-7 and V is TRBV21-1; the table names TRBD1, a call not compared with the DNA. TRBV21-1 is a listed pseudogene. This CDR3 has 17 amino acids. The chain's CDR3 is CASSKHGLTELNPEQYF. CDR3 bases: TGTGCCAGCAGCAAACACGGCTTGACAGAGCTTAACCCCGAGCAGTACTTC.

This clone was seen a few times. The chain combines TRBV7-9 with TRBJ1-3, with 7 nucleotides matching TRBD1. This CDR3 has 12 amino acids. Germline V CDR1 and CDR2: SEHNR, FQNEAQ (reference sequence). V shed 5 bases, J shed 7 bases, and the junction held 2 bases outside the gene matches. CDR3 loop: CASSLQGNTIYF. The CDR3 DNA reads as TGTGCCAGCAGCCTACAGGGGAACACCATATATTTT.